These 6 T cell receptor beta chains were all obtained from the same sample, sequenced in a study of cytomegalovirus exposure and HLA in healthy donors. It was with 60 Vbeta and 13 Jbeta primers that the PCR ran. The protocol was immunoSEQ multiplex PCR, while the TCRdb copy is restricted to in-frame clones and leaves out a portion. The data contain about 120,000 clones, around four fifths of them singletons. The sequenced material came from PBMCs. The receptors were sampled from an older woman in good health and CMV-seropositive.

The chain recombines TRBV7-7 with TRBJ2-3, with a possible D match to TRBD1 (6 bases). CDR1 is SSHAT, CDR2 FNYEAQ, per germline (reference sequence). V lost 5 bases and J 4 bases, leaving 22 bases between the germline ends. The CDR3 is made up of 17 amino acids. The CDR3 DNA sequence: TGTGCCAGCAGCCCCCTTTCTTACGAGGGGGTTTCAGATACGCAGTATTTT. Amino acids: CASSPLSYEGVSDTQYF.

The chain joins TRBV5-1 to TRBJ1-1, with 8 bases that match TRBD1. The CDR3 is 16 residues long. Germline assignment: CDR1 SGHRS and CDR2 YFSETQ. V was clipped by 2 bases and J by 5 bases; unmatched bases: 11. CDR3 loop: CASSFSRDRPITEAFF. The CDR3, as DNA: TGCGCCAGCAGCTTTTCCCGGGACAGGCCCATTACTGAAGCTTTCTTT. Combining the CDR3 with reference TRBV5-1 and TRBJ1-1 gives the whole variable domain KAGVTQTPRYLIKTRGQQVTLSCSPISGHRSVSWYQQTPGQGLQFLFEYFSETQRNKGNFPGRFSGRQFSNSRSEMNVSTLELGDSALYLCASSFSRDRPITEAFFGQGTRLTVV.

V is TRBV11-2 and J is TRBJ1-4; 9 bases are shared with TRBD1. The CDR3 contains 14 residues. Germline lookup yields CDR1 SGHAT and CDR2 FQNNGV. V gave up 5 bases and J gave up 5 bases; unmatched junction bases: 3. As DNA, the CDR3 is TGTGCCAGCAGCAGGGACAGGGTGAATGAAAAACTGTTTTTT. Its protein is CASSRDRVNEKLFF.

This chain links TRBV6-5 with TRBJ1-5, with D possibly TRBD1 on 5 matching bases. The CDR3 spans 13 residues. The germline gives CDR1 MNHEY, CDR2 SVGAGI. The ends were cut back, 5 bases at V and 7 bases at J, with 12 bases in the middle. CDR3 DNA: TGTGCCAGCAGTCCCGGGGGGAACCAGCCCCAGCATTTT. Its protein is CASSPGGNQPQHF.

V usage is TRBV7-9 and J usage is TRBJ2-1; 13 bases align to TRBD2. V lost 5 bases, J lost 7 bases, and 5 bases stayed unmatched. CDR3 length: 15 amino acids. CDR1 is SEHNR, CDR2 FQNEAQ, per germline (reference sequence). Written as DNA, the CDR3 is TGTGCCAGCAGCCACAGGGGACTAGCGGGAAATGAGCAGTTCTTC. Its translation is CASSHRGLAGNEQFF.

This clone was counted a few times. J is TRBJ2-1 and V is TRBV7-9, with TRBD2 as a possible D gene (5 bases). Germline assignment: CDR1 SEHNR and CDR2 FQNEAQ (reference sequence). With 5 bases removed from V and 0 bases from J, the gap between germline ends came to 14 bases. The CDR3 has 16 amino acids. The DNA of the CDR3 is TGTGCCAGCAGCCCCCTCCGAGCGGTCTCCTACAATGAGCAGTTCTTC. It translates to CASSPLRAVSYNEQFF.